A single sample is the source of the 23 T cell receptor beta chains below, sequenced in a study of response to subunit inactivated influenza vaccine. TCRdb re-derived calls from the RT-PCR reads in MiXCR, one entry per CDR3 protein. The data hold hundreds of thousands of distinct CDR3 sequences, with 7.6% observed a single time. This sample comprised PBMCs from blood, obtained around 2 years after vaccination. These receptors were collected from a man aged 45 to 75 who received an inactivated influenza vaccine.

This clonotype turned up a few times. One end of the junction varies from germline; a read error may be responsible. J is TRBJ2-3 and V is TRBV20-1; 7 nucleotides match TRBD2. CDR3 length: 12 amino acids. CDR1 and CDR2 from the germline V gene are DFQATT and SNEGSKA (reference sequence). This chain's CDR3 is CSARPPSGSSHF. CDR3 DNA sequence: TGCAGTGCTAGACCTCCTAGCGGCAGTTCCCATTTT.

This clonotype occurred a few times. This chain joins TRBV24-1 and TRBJ2-1; D is perhaps TRBD1 or TRBD2 (5 bases each). Trimming took 7 bases from V and 6 from J, leaving 6 bases between them. Germline CDR1 is KGHDR and CDR2 is SFDVKD. CDR3 length: 11 amino acids. Written as DNA, the CDR3 is TGTGCCACCAGGGGGGTCAATGAGCAGTTCTTC. Translated: CATRGVNEQFF.

CDR3 coding DNA: TGCGCCAGCAGCCGGGTGGGGGCCGAGAGCCGATACAATGAGCAGTTCTTC. Its protein product is CASSRVGAESRYNEQFF. The chain uses TRBV4-1 and TRBJ2-1; maybe TRBD1 (6 bases). Germline CDR1 is MGHRA and CDR2 is YSYEKL. The CDR3 runs to 17 residues. The ends were cut back, 4 bases at V and 4 bases at J, with 20 bases in the middle.

The sample holds many counts of this clonotype. The V call is TRBV7-9, the J call TRBJ2-7; D may be TRBD2 (6 bases). The CDR3 is 16 amino acids. The germline V gene has CDR1 SEHNR and CDR2 FQNEAQ (reference sequence). The germline V and J ends were trimmed by 3 bases and 1 base, with 16 bases remaining between them. CDR3 nucleotides: TGTGCCAGCAGCTTCGTGCGGGGAAGTAATTCCTACGAGCAGTACTTC. Its protein product is CASSFVRGSNSYEQYF.

The chain combines TRBV13 with TRBJ2-3, with D possibly called TRBD1 or TRBD2 (6 bases each). Germline loops: CDR1 PRHDT, CDR2 FYEKMQ (reference sequence). Trimming removed 4 bases at V and 1 base at J, with 12 bases between. This CDR3 region has 15 residues. CDR3 sequence: CASSSGATGTDTQYF. For the CDR3, the DNA is TGTGCCAGCAGCTCGGGGGCGACGGGCACAGATACGCAGTATTTT.

The rearrangement uses TRBV4-1 and TRBJ2-7, with 8 bases identical to TRBD2. CDR3 size: 15 residues. The germline gives CDR1 MGHRA, CDR2 YSYEKL. V trimming: 0 bases; J trimming: 3 bases; junction bases outside the gene matches: 4. The CDR3 region has the DNA TGCGCCAGCAGCCAAGATGAGGCGGGGGGCTACGAGCAGTACTTC. Translated: CASSQDEAGGYEQYF.

This clonotype showed up just once. The rearrangement joins TRBV7-2 to TRBJ2-7, with 7 bases identical to TRBD2. The CDR3 has 15 amino acids. J lost 2 bases, V lost 5 bases, and 9 bases had no gene match. Germline CDR1 reads SGHTA; CDR2 reads FQGNSA. The CDR3 here is CASSPGSGTPYEQYF. The CDR3 DNA reads as TGTGCCAGCAGCCCCGGAAGCGGGACCCCCTACGAGCAGTACTTC.

This clonotype was recorded at least ten times. The gene calls are TRBV3-1 and TRBJ2-3; D gene unclear. The germline CDR1 and CDR2 sequences are LGHDT and YNNKEL (reference sequence). Deletions cut 4 bases from V and 9 bases from J, with 20 bases between. The CDR3 totals 15 residues. DNA for the CDR3: TGTGCCAGCAGCCGGATCGGGCGAGGTGTGGGGACGCAGTATTTT. Its translation is CASSRIGRGVGTQYF.

This chain joins TRBV10-1 and TRBJ2-1, with TRBD2 matching over 8 bases. The ends lost 6 bases at V and 0 bases at J; junction bases unmatched: 4. The CDR3 is 15 residues long. CDR1 WNHNN and CDR2 SYGVQD come from the germline V gene (reference sequence). CDR3 DNA sequence: TGCGCCAGCAGAGACACTAGCGGCTCCTACAATGAGCAGTTCTTC. Its translation: CASRDTSGSYNEQFF.

This clonotype occurred many times. The V and J genes are TRBV10-3 and TRBJ2-1; D gene ambiguous. V was shortened by 3 bases and J by 11 bases, with 11 bases between the two germline ends. The CDR3 is 12 amino acids. Looked up from germline, CDR1 is ENHRY and CDR2 is SYGVKD. CDR3 nucleotides: TGTGCCATCAGTGATAGAATCTATAAGCAGTTCTTC. This gives the protein CAISDRIYKQFF.

This clonotype was seen a handful of times. CDR3 residues: CASSPDPEQIYGYTF. As DNA, the CDR3 is TGCGCCAGCAGCCCCGACCCGGAACAGATCTATGGCTACACCTTC. The genes are TRBV5-1 and TRBJ1-2; D uncertain. The CDR3 runs 15 residues. V was pared by 4 bases and J by 4 bases, with 17 bases between. From germline, CDR1 is SGHRS and CDR2 YFSETQ.

The chain recombines TRBV5-1 with TRBJ2-2, with D possibly TRBD2 on 5 matching bases. The germline V gene has CDR1 SGHRS and CDR2 YFSETQ. The CDR3 is 14 residues long. Deletions cut 4 bases from V and 6 bases from J, with 13 bases between. Written as DNA, the CDR3 is TGCGCCAGCAGCCGCACGGGGATGGCCGGGGAGCTGTTTTTT. Translating it yields CASSRTGMAGELFF.

V usage is TRBV6-5 and J usage is TRBJ1-1; no clear D gene. The V end was cut by 4 bases, the J end by 4 bases, with 13 bases between. Germline CDR1 MNHEY, CDR2 SVGAGI. This CDR3 contains 14 residues. As DNA, the CDR3 is TGTGCCAGCAGTTTTGGCAAGGCGGGCACTGAAGCTTTCTTT. It translates to CASSFGKAGTEAFF.

This clonotype appeared a few times. J is TRBJ2-3 and V is TRBV25-1; D is perhaps TRBD2 (6 bases). The CDR3 runs 13 residues. V shed 10 bases and J shed 2 bases, with 13 bases lying between them. Germline V gene data show CDR1 as MGHDK and CDR2 as SYGVNS. In nucleotides, the CDR3 is TGTGCCATCACGGAGGACTACACAGATACGCAGTATTTT. It specifies CAITEDYTDTQYF.

This clonotype was detected many times. The rearrangement links TRBV20-1 to TRBJ2-3; D is undetermined. Trimming left V 3 bases short and J 0 bases short, with 10 bases between. Germline values: CDR1 DFQATT, CDR2 SNEGSKA (reference sequence). This CDR3 region has 14 residues. CDR3 DNA: TGCAGTGCTAGTGGTCCCCTTAGCACAGATACGCAGTATTTT. Its protein is CSASGPLSTDTQYF.

This clonotype was detected a few times. The rearrangement uses TRBV11-2 and TRBJ2-2; TRBD1 matches at 9 bases. The J segment lost 3 bases and the V segment lost 5 bases, leaving 7 bases of the junction unmatched. Germline CDR1 reads SGHAT; CDR2 reads FQNNGV. The CDR3 totals 16 residues. For the CDR3, the DNA is TGTGCCAGCAGCGCAACAGGGGGCGCGGACACCGGGGAGCTGTTTTTT. Protein product: CASSATGGADTGELFF.

As for this clonotype: With a much larger clone just one base away, this may be a read error. V usage is TRBV5-1 and J usage is TRBJ2-5, with 11 positions matching TRBD2. Germline CDR1 reads SGHRS; CDR2 reads YFSETQ. The CDR3 extends over 15 amino acids. The J segment lost 2 bases and the V segment lost 4 bases, leaving 4 bases of the junction unmatched. The CDR3 is CASSRGTSGQETQYF. In DNA, the CDR3 is TGCGCCAGCAGCCGCGGGACTAGCGGACAAGAGACCCAGTACTTC.

Many counts were recorded for this clonotype. This sequence joins TRBV15 and TRBJ2-5, with D tentatively TRBD2 (6 bases). Trimming left V 6 bases short and J 4 bases short, with 9 bases between. Germline CDR1 reads LNHNV; CDR2 reads YYDKDF (reference sequence). The CDR3 consists of 12 residues. The CDR3 DNA is TGTGCCACCAGTGCGGGGCTAGAGACCCAGTACTTC. Translating gives CATSAGLETQYF.

This clonotype turned up a few times. The chain employs TRBV7-2 and TRBJ1-1; 10 nucleotides agree with TRBD1. The CDR3 runs to 14 residues. Trimming removed 7 bases from V and 3 bases from J; junction bases left unmatched: 5. Per germline, CDR1 SGHTA and CDR2 FQGNSA. The chain's CDR3 is CASKRTGGDTEAFF. The CDR3 nucleotides read TGTGCCAGCAAGAGGACAGGGGGAGACACTGAAGCTTTCTTT.

The rearrangement joins TRBV18 to TRBJ2-5; 12 bases match TRBD2. CDR1 and CDR2 (germline): KGHSH, LQKENI. V dropped 4 bases and J dropped 4; count of bases not matched to a gene: 7. The CDR3 has 16 residues. This CDR3 is CASSLTTTSGGETQYF. CDR3 sequence (DNA): TGTGCCAGCTCACTAACAACGACTAGCGGGGGAGAGACCCAGTACTTC.

Concerning this clonotype: Its ends do not fully match the called genes, so a read error is possible. V gene TRBV28 combines with J gene TRBJ2-5; no clear D. The CDR3 length is 14 residues. Per the germline V gene, CDR1 is MDHEN and CDR2 is SYDVKM. CDR3 loop: CAGSSRLPRVAQYF. CDR3 DNA sequence: TGTGCCGGCAGTTCCCGCCTCCCAAGAGTGGCCCAGTACTTC.

The chain carries TRBV20-1 and TRBJ2-7; TRBD1 matches at 9 bases. CDR3 size: 13 residues. V trimming: 6 bases; J trimming: 3 bases; junction bases outside the gene matches: 6. Germline lookup yields CDR1 DFQATT and CDR2 SNEGSKA (reference sequence). The CDR3 DNA reads TGCAGTGCAGCGACAGGGGGGCACTACGAGCAGTACTTC. It codes for CSAATGGHYEQYF.

Many counts were recorded for this clonotype. The chain carries TRBV27 and TRBJ2-5; TRBD1 agrees at 7 bases. The germline V gene encodes CDR1 MNHEY and CDR2 SMNVEV (reference sequence). The J segment lost 5 bases and the V segment lost 6 bases, leaving 6 bases of the junction unmatched. This CDR3 spans 13 amino acids. CDR3 region: CASSIDRVETQYF. The CDR3 DNA follows: TGTGCCAGCAGCATCGACAGGGTTGAGACCCAGTACTTC.